Reported below is one T cell receptor (beta chain). Only in-frame clones appear in the TCRdb table, and some are missing; sequencing was by immunoSEQ multiplex PCR. The sample records about 33,000 clones, more than 80% being singletons. The entry originates in a study of T cells in narcolepsy. V was clipped by 4 bases and J by 3 bases, with 13 bases between them. Germline CDR1 SGDLS, CDR2 YYNGEE. The CDR3 loop spans 15 amino acids. The source of this sequence is a human donor with narcolepsy. The chain carries TRBV9 and TRBJ2-2, with a tentative D call TRBD2 (5 bases). Sequenced: CD45RA- memory CD4+ T cells from PBMCs. The CDR3 DNA follows: TGTGCCAGCAGCCTTCAACGGGGTGACACCGGGGAGCTGTTTTTT. Residues: CASSLQRGDTGELFF.